This TCR beta chain was identified in a study of OX40 agonist ivuxolimab in advanced cancers. Points on this clone: The germline gene is not matched at one end of the junction; a read error may be the cause.

The assay was immunoSEQ multiplex PCR, and TCRdb's table has in-frame clones only and misses some. Counted here are just over 90,000 clones, about 93% occurring once; the ten biggest clones make up 0.7% to 0.95%. Autoimmune disease history or systemic immunosuppression disqualified patients. With baseline, cycle 4 day 1, and cycle 7 day 1 as timepoints, blood was sampled. Germline CDR1 reads SNHLY; CDR2 reads FYNNEI. CDR3 length: 13 amino acids. The origin of this receptor is an adult with an advanced solid tumor such as melanoma, head and neck, liver or kidney cancer. The starting material was CD4+ or CD8+ T cells sorted from blood, obtained in a trial of the OX40 agonist ivuxolimab. V is TRBV2 and J is TRBJ2-3; 9 bases are shared with TRBD1. The CDR3 is CASSGEQGQGGVF. DNA for the CDR3: TGTGCCAGCAGTGGCGAGCAGGGACAGGGAGGGGTTTTT.